This TCR beta chain was captured by sequencing in a study of CD8+CD57+ T cells in acquired aplastic anemia. As for the study in general: DNA per sorted CD4+ or CD8+ sample ranged about 0.18 to 30 ug, averaging 3.2 ug.

TCR beta VDJ and CDR3 profiles were obtained from a genomic DNA template. TCRdb used MiXCR to reprocess the reads, holding one entry per CDR3 protein. The table shows under 200,000 distinct CDR3 sequences, with less than 60% occurring only once. Study conclusions and caveats: In CD8+ cells, Simpson's diversity showed no significant difference between patients and controls. There were about 27 CD8+ CDR3 sequences that occurred in both patients and controls.

An expansion of CD8+CD57+ cells by flow cytometry had been shown in patients chosen for sequencing. Receipt of therapy had not occurred in any patient by the time of blood sampling. In regard to this clonotype: Its antigen is undetermined.

The sequence came from a human donor with aplastic anemia. The source material was sorted CD4+, CD8+, or CD8+CD57+ T cells (not recorded which) from PBMCs.

CDR3 sequence reads: CASSQGAGAYGYTF. The CDR3 DNA reads TGTGCCAGCAGCCAAGGTGCAGGGGCATATGGCTACACCTTC. The chain recombines TRBV14 with TRBJ1-2; maybe TRBD1 (6 bases). The CDR3 length is 14 residues. The germline gives CDR1 SGHDN, CDR2 FVKESK. Trimming removed 1 base at V and 5 bases at J, with 11 bases between.